Presented here are 31 T cell receptor beta chains from one specimen sequenced in a study of blood T cell repertoires in COVID-19. This table comes from immunoSEQ multiplex PCR, and its TCRdb copy is limited to in-frame clones, with some not included. The sample lists fewer than 200,000 clones, about 85% seen once, with around 5% in the top ten. Sequencing was performed on peripheral blood. The receptors derive from a woman aged 50 to 60 with COVID-19, enrolled during active disease.

The gene calls are TRBV30 and TRBJ1-3; possibly TRBD1 for D (6 bases). The CDR3 is 14 amino acids. The ends were cut back, 3 bases at V and 4 bases at J, with 13 bases in the middle. Germline V gene sequence: CDR1 GTSNPN, CDR2 SVGIG (reference sequence). CDR3 nucleotides: TGTGCCTGGAGCGCGACAGGTCCCGGAAACACCATATATTTT. Protein sequence: CAWSATGPGNTIYF.

The rearrangement uses TRBV2 and TRBJ2-7, with TRBD1 as a possible D gene (6 bases). V was trimmed by 7 bases and J by 6 bases, leaving 25 bases between them. This CDR3 contains 16 residues. The germline V gene has CDR1 SNHLY and CDR2 FYNNEI. In DNA, the CDR3 is TGTGCCAGCATGAAAGCCGGACAGCTCCATGGGCTCGAGCAGTACTTC. This translates into CASMKAGQLHGLEQYF. The full variable domain, with the rest looked up from reference TRBV2 and TRBJ2-7, is EPEVTQTPSHQVTQMGQEVILRCVPISNHLYFYWYRQILGQKVEFLVSFYNNEISEKSEIFDDQFSVERPDGSNFTLKIRSTKLEDSAMYFCASMKAGQLHGLEQYFGPGTRLTVT.

This sequence joins TRBV13 and TRBJ2-3, with 14 bases that match TRBD2. Germline loops: CDR1 PRHDT, CDR2 FYEKMQ (reference sequence). This CDR3 contains 17 residues. Trimming cost V 0 bases and J 6 bases; bases outside gene matches: 5. CDR3 residues: CASSLGGLAGGMDTQYF. As DNA, the CDR3 is TGTGCCAGCAGCTTAGGTGGACTAGCGGGGGGCATGGATACGCAGTATTTT.

V is TRBV2 and J is TRBJ1-6; tentative D call: TRBD1 (6 bases). CDR3 length: 15 residues. CDR1 SNHLY and CDR2 FYNNEI come from the germline V gene. Trimming took 4 bases from V and 9 from J, leaving 16 bases between them. The CDR3 DNA reads as TGTGCCAGCAGTGTAGCAGGGGCAGGCGGTTCACCCCTCCACTTT. As protein: CASSVAGAGGSPLHF.

V is TRBV7-3 and J is TRBJ2-5; 10 bases are a match to TRBD1. The germline V gene encodes CDR1 SGHTA and CDR2 FQGTGA. Trimming took 5 bases from V and 4 from J; bases not matched to a gene: 7. The CDR3 spans 15 residues. The CDR3 spells CASSTGQGVGETQYF. The CDR3 nucleotides read TGTGCCAGCAGCACAGGACAGGGGGTGGGAGAGACCCAGTACTTC.

The chain uses TRBV3-1 (or the pseudogene TRBV3-2) and TRBJ2-3; unclear D gene. The CDR3 sequence is 15 residues long. The V end was cut by 5 bases, the J end by 2 bases, with 14 bases between. In germline, CDR1 is LGHDT, CDR2 YNNKEL (reference sequence). DNA for the CDR3: TGTGCCAGCAGCGGTGCGTCATACCCCACAGATACGCAGTATTTT. This codes for CASSGASYPTDTQYF.

The CDR3 loop reads CASSFGWTETNTEAFF. CDR3 nucleotides: TGTGCCAGCAGCTTTGGTTGGACAGAAACGAACACTGAAGCTTTCTTT. V gene TRBV14 combines with J gene TRBJ1-1; maybe TRBD1 (6 bases). CDR1 and CDR2 from the germline V gene are SGHDN and FVKESK. Trimming removed 5 bases at V and 1 base at J, with 17 bases between. The CDR3 has 16 residues. The full variable domain, rest sourced from reference TRBV14 and TRBJ1-1, is EAGVTQFPSHSVIEKGQTVTLRCDPISGHDNLYWYRRVMGKEIKFLLHFVKESKQDESGMPNNRFLAERTGGTYSTLKVQPAELEDSGVYFCASSFGWTETNTEAFFGQGTRLTVV.

The chain uses TRBV4-3 and TRBJ2-2; 7 bases map to TRBD1. Germline-derived CDR1 and CDR2 are LGHNA and YSLEER. CDR3 length equals 15 residues. Germline trimming cut 2 bases from V and 6 bases from J; bases unmatched to any gene: 6. The CDR3 sequence: CASSQMTGLAGELFF. The CDR3 bases are TGCGCCAGCAGCCAAATGACAGGGTTGGCCGGGGAGCTGTTTTTT.

The chain joins TRBV10-3 to TRBJ1-1, with D perhaps TRBD1 (5 bases). The CDR3 consists of 14 residues. Germline lookup yields CDR1 ENHRY and CDR2 SYGVKD. Deletions cut 4 bases from V and 1 base from J, with 10 bases between. This chain's CDR3 is CAISVGAGNTEAFF. The CDR3 nucleotides read TGTGCCATCAGTGTTGGGGCTGGGAACACTGAAGCTTTCTTT.

The chain carries TRBV19 and TRBJ1-1; weak D call: TRBD1 (6 bases). The germline CDR1 and CDR2 sequences are LNHDA and SQIVND (reference sequence). V was cut by 3 bases and J by 6 bases, with 20 bases left in between. The CDR3 runs 16 residues. The CDR3 bases are TGTGCCAGTAGTATCTGGGGTCAGGGGCTGGACGCTGAAGCTTTCTTT. Residues: CASSIWGQGLDAEAFF.

The chain couples TRBV27 to TRBJ1-1; weak D call: TRBD1 (6 bases). Per germline, CDR1 MNHEY and CDR2 SMNVEV (reference sequence). The CDR3 consists of 14 residues. Trimming cost V 2 bases and J 0 bases, with 7 bases left between them. As DNA, the CDR3 is TGTGCCAGCAGTTTAGGGACATTGAACACTGAAGCTTTCTTT. Protein product: CASSLGTLNTEAFF.

The chain joins TRBV11-2 to TRBJ2-5, with TRBD1 identical over 8 bases. CDR3 size: 17 residues. The germline V gene has CDR1 SGHAT and CDR2 FQNNGV. Trimming took 1 base from V and 1 from J; bases not matched to a gene: 8. This chain's CDR3 is CASSLVGQGSLQETQYF. The CDR3 DNA reads TGTGCCAGCAGCTTAGTCGGACAGGGCTCCCTCCAAGAGACCCAGTACTTC.

CDR3 residues: CASSSGGRYEQYF. CDR3 in DNA: TGTGCCAGCAGTTCCGGGGGGCGCTACGAGCAGTACTTC. The rearrangement links TRBV6-5 to TRBJ2-7; D is possibly TRBD2 (7 bases). From germline, CDR1 is MNHEY and CDR2 SVGAGI. Trimming shortened V by 4 bases and J by 3 bases, and 10 bases separated the two germline ends. This CDR3 spans 13 amino acids.

This chain links TRBV27 with TRBJ1-5; D may be TRBD1 (6 bases). The CDR3 totals 15 residues. Germline-derived CDR1 and CDR2 are MNHEY and SMNVEV (reference sequence). Trimming removed 2 bases at V and 1 base at J, with 9 bases between. The CDR3 coding sequence is TGTGCCAGCAGTTTAACAGGGTGGAGCAATCAGCCCCAGCATTTT. Translating gives CASSLTGWSNQPQHF.

The chain uses TRBV10-1 and TRBJ2-3; D ambiguous. Trimming shortened V by 6 bases and J by 0 bases, and 4 bases separated the two germline ends. The length of the CDR3 is 12 residues. CDR1 is WNHNN and CDR2 is SYGVQD in the germline V gene (reference sequence). The CDR3 bases are TGCGCCAGCAGCCGGAGCACAGATACGCAGTATTTT. Its protein is CASSRSTDTQYF.

The chain joins TRBV19 to TRBJ1-3; possible D gene TRBD1, 6 bases. Trimming left V 5 bases short and J 3 bases short, with 8 bases between. Germline CDR1 and CDR2: LNHDA and SQIVND (reference sequence). The CDR3 is 13 residues long. For the CDR3, the DNA is TGTGCCAGTAGTCAGGGGAGTGGAAACACCATATATTTT. Its protein product is CASSQGSGNTIYF.

The J gene is TRBJ1-1, the V gene TRBV11-2; TRBD1 matches at 8 bases. The junction had 3 bases not matched to a gene; V was cut back by 5 bases and J by 1 base. Germline V lookup: CDR1 SGHAT, CDR2 FQNNGV. CDR3 length equals 14 residues. CDR3: CASSATGGNTEAFF. The DNA for the CDR3 is TGTGCCAGCAGCGCAACAGGGGGGAACACTGAAGCTTTCTTT.

This clone was seen a few times. The gene calls are TRBV4-2 and TRBJ2-3, with 15 bases aligning to TRBD2. From germline, CDR1 is LGHNA and CDR2 YNFKEQ. Germline trimming cut 1 base from V and 3 bases from J; bases unmatched to any gene: 5. The CDR3 totals 18 residues. The CDR3 sequence is CASSQGTSGGAKTDTQYF. In nucleotides, the CDR3 is TGTGCCAGCAGCCAAGGGACTAGCGGGGGGGCTAAAACAGATACGCAGTATTTT.

V and J are TRBV5-1 and TRBJ1-2, with 9 nucleotides matching TRBD1. From germline, CDR1 is SGHRS and CDR2 YFSETQ. This CDR3 comprises 14 residues. The V gene end was trimmed by 4 bases and the J gene end by 3 bases; junction bases not matched to a gene: 4. In nucleotides, the CDR3 is TGCGCCAGCAGCGGGACAGGGTCTGACTATGGCTACACCTTC. Translating gives CASSGTGSDYGYTF.

The chain combines TRBV29-1 with TRBJ2-5; 11 bases align to TRBD1. Per the germline V gene, CDR1 is SQVTM and CDR2 is ANQGSEA. The CDR3 length is 16 residues. J lost 5 bases, V lost 0 bases, and 8 bases had no gene match. This CDR3 reads CSVEDPGQGAGETQYF. Written as DNA, the CDR3 is TGCAGCGTTGAAGATCCCGGACAGGGGGCCGGGGAGACCCAGTACTTC.

The chain joins TRBV5-1 to TRBJ2-7; 10 bases align to TRBD2. Germline V gene data show CDR1 as SGHRS and CDR2 as YFSETQ. The ends lost 4 bases at V and 2 bases at J; junction bases unmatched: 6. The CDR3 extends over 15 amino acids. The CDR3 loop is CASSKTSGDTYEQYF. CDR3 sequence (DNA): TGCGCCAGCAGCAAAACTAGCGGGGACACCTACGAGCAGTACTTC. The full variable domain, rest sourced from reference TRBV5-1 and TRBJ2-7, is KAGVTQTPRYLIKTRGQQVTLSCSPISGHRSVSWYQQTPGQGLQFLFEYFSETQRNKGNFPGRFSGRQFSNSRSEMNVSTLELGDSALYLCASSKTSGDTYEQYFGPGTRLTVT.

The genes are TRBV13 and TRBJ2-1; 16 positions agree with TRBD2. CDR1 and CDR2 (germline): PRHDT, FYEKMQ (reference sequence). The V and J ends lost 5 bases and 10 bases, in that order; junction bases with no gene match: 5. This CDR3 is 15 amino acids long. CDR3 protein: CASSPGLAGGHEQFF. As DNA, the CDR3 is TGTGCCAGCAGCCCGGGACTAGCGGGGGGGCACGAGCAGTTCTTC.

This chain joins TRBV15 and TRBJ2-2; 8 bases are shared with TRBD1. The CDR3 has 15 residues. The germline gives CDR1 LNHNV, CDR2 YYDKDF (reference sequence). V lost 4 bases to trimming and J lost 4 bases; unmatched junction nucleotides: 5. CDR3: CATSTSRGPTGELFF. Written as DNA, the CDR3 is TGTGCCACCAGCACGAGCAGGGGGCCCACCGGGGAGCTGTTTTTT.

The chain has TRBV25-1 and TRBJ1-1, with 12 nucleotides matching TRBD1. CDR1 is MGHDK, CDR2 SYGVNS, per germline. There are 18 residues in the CDR3. After removal of 5 bases from V and 0 bases from J, the junction contained 10 bases not matched to a gene. CDR3 bases: TGTGCCAGCAGTACACATGGGACAGGGGGCCTCATGAACACTGAAGCTTTCTTT. This translates into CASSTHGTGGLMNTEAFF. The variable domain in full, with the rest retrieved from reference TRBV25-1 and TRBJ1-1, is EADIYQTPRYLVIGTGKKITLECSQTMGHDKMYWYQQDPGMELHLIHYSYGVNSTEKGDLSSESTVSRIRTEHFPLTLESARPSHTSQYLCASSTHGTGGLMNTEAFFGQGTRLTVV.

V gene TRBV10-2 combines with J gene TRBJ2-5, with a weak D call TRBD2 (5 bases). The length of the CDR3 is 15 residues. Germline CDR1 WSHSY, CDR2 SAAADI. The germline V and J ends were trimmed by 1 base and 2 bases, with 11 bases remaining between them. The CDR3 DNA is TGCGCCAGCAGTGAGTTTGGGAGCGAGCAAGAGACCCAGTACTTC. Protein product: CASSEFGSEQETQYF.

The rearrangement links TRBV7-2 to TRBJ2-7; perhaps TRBD2 as D (5 bases). CDR3 length: 15 amino acids. Germline lookup yields CDR1 SGHTA and CDR2 FQGNSA. Trimming removed 1 base at V and 2 bases at J, with 12 bases between. CDR3 in DNA: TGTGCCAGCAGCTTAGAGGCCGGGATCCCCTACGAGCAGTACTTC. Translation gives CASSLEAGIPYEQYF.

This clone has only one observation. This chain links TRBV7-3 with TRBJ1-1, with D possibly matching TRBD1 (6 bases). The CDR3 loop spans 14 amino acids. Trimming removed 1 base at V and 6 bases at J, with 12 bases between. CDR1 and CDR2 (germline): SGHTA, FQGTGA. Written as DNA, the CDR3 is TGTGCCAGCAGCTTAAAGGGGGGGATCTCTGAAGCTTTCTTT. It specifies CASSLKGGISEAFF. Supplemented by reference TRBV7-3 and TRBJ1-1, the full variable domain reads GAGVSQTPSNKVTEKGKYVELRCDPISGHTALYWYRQSLGQGPEFLIYFQGTGAADDSGLPNDRFFAVRPEGSVSTLKIQRTERGDSAVYLCASSLKGGISEAFFGQGTRLTVV.

The genes are TRBV4-2 and TRBJ2-3, with TRBD2 matching over 10 bases. The CDR3 sequence is 16 residues long. Germline lookup yields CDR1 LGHNA and CDR2 YNFKEQ. After removal of 0 bases from V and 1 base from J, the junction contained 1 base not matched to a gene. The CDR3 DNA reads TGTGCCAGCAGCCAAGAAGGGACTAGCGGCACAGATACGCAGTATTTT. Residues: CASSQEGTSGTDTQYF.

J is TRBJ2-1 and V is TRBV7-2, with a weak D call TRBD2 (5 bases). Germline V gene sequence: CDR1 SGHTA, CDR2 FQGNSA. This CDR3 is built from 16 residues. Trimming removed 1 base at V and 1 base at J, with 11 bases between. CDR3 nucleotides: TGTGCCAGCAGCTTAGGAGGTCTAGCTTCCTACAATGAGCAGTTCTTC. Its translation is CASSLGGLASYNEQFF.

The rearrangement links TRBV28 to TRBJ1-5; the D is unclear. CDR1 MDHEN and CDR2 SYDVKM come from the germline V gene. The CDR3 has 14 amino acids. Trimming stripped 6 bases from V and 3 bases from J, with 12 bases between. CDR3 bases: TGTGCCAGCAGCCAGGTTCCCTCCAATCAGCCCCAGCATTTT. It codes for CASSQVPSNQPQHF.

The chain uses TRBV14 and TRBJ1-1; 8 bases fit TRBD1. The CDR3 runs to 15 residues. Trimming took 4 bases from V and 8 from J; bases not matched to a gene: 12. CDR1 is SGHDN, CDR2 FVKESK, per germline. The CDR3 nucleotides are TGTGCCAGCAGCCTAAGGACAGGGAGTCTTATGGAAGCTTTCTTT. This gives the protein CASSLRTGSLMEAFF.